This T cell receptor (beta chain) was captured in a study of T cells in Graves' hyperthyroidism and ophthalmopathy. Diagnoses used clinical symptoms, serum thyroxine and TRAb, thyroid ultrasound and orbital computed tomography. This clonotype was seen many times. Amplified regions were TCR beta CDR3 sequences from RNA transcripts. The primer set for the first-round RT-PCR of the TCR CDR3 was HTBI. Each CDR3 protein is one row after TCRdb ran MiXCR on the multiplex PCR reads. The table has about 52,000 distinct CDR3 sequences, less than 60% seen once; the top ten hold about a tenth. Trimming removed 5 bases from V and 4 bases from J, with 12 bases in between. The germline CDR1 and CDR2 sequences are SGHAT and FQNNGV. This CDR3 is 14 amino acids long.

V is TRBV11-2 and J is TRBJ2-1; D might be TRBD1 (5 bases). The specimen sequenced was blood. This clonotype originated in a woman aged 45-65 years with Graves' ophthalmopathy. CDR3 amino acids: CASSPAGLYNEQFF. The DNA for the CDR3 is TGTGCCAGCAGCCCAGCAGGGTTGTACAATGAGCAGTTCTTC.